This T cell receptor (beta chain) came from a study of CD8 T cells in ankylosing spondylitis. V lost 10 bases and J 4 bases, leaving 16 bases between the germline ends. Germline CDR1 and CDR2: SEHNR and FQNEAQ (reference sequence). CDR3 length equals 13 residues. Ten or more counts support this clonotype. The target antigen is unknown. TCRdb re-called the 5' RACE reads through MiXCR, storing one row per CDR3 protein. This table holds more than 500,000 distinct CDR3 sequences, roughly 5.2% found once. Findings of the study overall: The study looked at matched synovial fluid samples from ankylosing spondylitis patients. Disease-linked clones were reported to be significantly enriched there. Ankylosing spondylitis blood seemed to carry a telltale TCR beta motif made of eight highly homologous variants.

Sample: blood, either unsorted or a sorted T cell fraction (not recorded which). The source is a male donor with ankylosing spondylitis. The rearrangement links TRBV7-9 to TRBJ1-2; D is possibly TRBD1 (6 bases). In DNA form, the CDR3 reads TGTGCCACAAGGGGGGACGAAACCTATGGCTACACCTTC. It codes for CATRGDETYGYTF.